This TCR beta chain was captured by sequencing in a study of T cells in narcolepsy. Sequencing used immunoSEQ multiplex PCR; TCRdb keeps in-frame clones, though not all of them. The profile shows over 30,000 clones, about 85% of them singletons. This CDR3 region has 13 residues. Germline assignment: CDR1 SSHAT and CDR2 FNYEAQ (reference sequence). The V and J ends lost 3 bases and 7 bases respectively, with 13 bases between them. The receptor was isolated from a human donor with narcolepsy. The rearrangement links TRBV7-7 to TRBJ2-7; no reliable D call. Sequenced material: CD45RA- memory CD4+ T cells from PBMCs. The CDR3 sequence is CASSLDRYQEQYF. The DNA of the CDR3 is TGTGCCAGCAGCTTGGACCGATATCAGGAGCAGTACTTC.